Sequencing of this TCR beta chain was carried out in a study of OX40 agonist ivuxolimab in advanced cancers. Germline CDR1 and CDR2: MDHEN and SYDVKM. With 4 bases clipped from V and 0 bases from J, the junction kept 11 bases outside the gene matches. The CDR3 is made up of 18 amino acids. Using immunoSEQ multiplex PCR, the repertoire was profiled, and TCRdb retains in-frame clones only, with some absent. The sample holds about 48,000 clones, about nine tenths seen once. The clonotype was recovered from an adult with an advanced solid tumor such as melanoma, head and neck, liver or kidney cancer. The chain recombines TRBV28 with TRBJ1-3; 8 nucleotides agree with TRBD1. Sample: CD4+ or CD8+ T cells sorted from blood, taken in a trial of the OX40 agonist ivuxolimab. The CDR3 region has the DNA TGTGCCAGCAGTTCCCAGACAGGGGCCCTCGTCTCTGGAAACACCATATATTTT. The encoded protein is CASSSQTGALVSGNTIYF. Full variable domain (outside the CDR3, taken from reference TRBV28 and TRBJ1-3): DVKVTQSSRYLVKRTGEKVFLECVQDMDHENMFWYRQDPGLGLRLIYFSYDVKMKEKGDIPEGYSVSREKKERFSLILESASTNQTSMYLCASSSQTGALVSGNTIYFGEGSWLTVV.